This T cell receptor (beta chain) was retrieved from a study of T cell responses to AZD1222 COVID-19 vaccine. Study-wide points: Researchers report vaccine-associated CD4 TCRs spanning spike, with dominance at 160-218 and 743-854. Just six AZD1222 recipients were seropositive at baseline. Among the donors, most were white British and more were female, and clonal diversity was possibly underestimated. In all cases, repertoires were sampled only after the peak T cell response.

As for this clone: Its antigen is as yet unknown.

Trimming took 7 bases from V and 4 from J; bases not matched to a gene: 6. The CDR3 has 14 residues. Looked up from germline, CDR1 is MNHEY and CDR2 is SVGAGI. The repertoire was sequenced with immunoSEQ multiplex PCR; TCRdb's copy has only in-frame clones and lacks some. The sample lists over 50,000 clones; about 90% were seen once. The chain employs TRBV6-5 and TRBJ1-3, with 8 bases matching TRBD1. This clonotype was sampled from an adult who received the AZD1222 COVID-19 vaccine. Sequenced material: peripheral blood, taken 28 days after the second AZD1222 dose. The CDR3 spells CASTRTGLGNTIYF. Written as DNA, the CDR3 is TGTGCCAGCACCCGGACAGGGTTGGGAAACACCATATATTTT.